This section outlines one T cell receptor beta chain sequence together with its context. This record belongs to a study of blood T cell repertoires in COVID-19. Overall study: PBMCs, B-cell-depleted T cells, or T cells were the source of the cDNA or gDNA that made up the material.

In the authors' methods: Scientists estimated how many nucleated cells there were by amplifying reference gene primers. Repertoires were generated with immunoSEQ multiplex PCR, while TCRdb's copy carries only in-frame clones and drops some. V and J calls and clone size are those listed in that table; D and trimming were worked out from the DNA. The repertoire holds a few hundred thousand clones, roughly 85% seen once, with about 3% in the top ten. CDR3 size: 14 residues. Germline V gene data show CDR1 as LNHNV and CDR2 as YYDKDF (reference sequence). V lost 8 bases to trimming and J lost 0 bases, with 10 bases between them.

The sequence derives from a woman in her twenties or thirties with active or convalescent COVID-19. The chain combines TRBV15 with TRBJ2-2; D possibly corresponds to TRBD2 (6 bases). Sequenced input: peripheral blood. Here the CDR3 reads CATGGSANTGELFF. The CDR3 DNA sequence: TGTGCCACCGGAGGGTCAGCGAACACCGGGGAGCTGTTTTTT.